This T cell receptor (beta chain) was identified during a study of beta chain features in type 1 diabetes. About the research overall: The examined sorted cells totaled around 100 million across samples.

Each of the sorted populations had a purity greater than 98%. The CDR3 sequence is 15 residues long. CDR1 and CDR2 (germline): SGHTA, FQGNSA. V lost 0 bases, J lost 0 bases, and 7 bases lay in between. Expressed TCRB transcripts were sequenced because the isolated RNA had all been reverse transcribed beforehand. TCRdb's table, derived via immunoSEQ multiplex PCR, lists solely in-frame clones and lacks some. This table has around 320,000 clones, around 15% appearing once. Sequenced input: central memory CD4+ T cells from blood. The TCR comes from a man younger than 45 in good health. The J gene is TRBJ2-3, the V gene TRBV7-2; a possible D gene is TRBD1 (6 bases). The CDR3 coding sequence is TGTGCCAGCAGCTTAGCCGGGACAAGCACAGATACGCAGTATTTT. Its protein is CASSLAGTSTDTQYF.